Listed below are T cell receptor beta chains from one sample, sequenced in a study of T cell repertoires in cytomegalovirus infection. Each CDR3 protein is one row after TCRdb ran MiXCR on the reads. The table records just over 150,000 distinct CDR3 sequences, roughly a quarter of them present only once. The sequencing sample was made of PBMCs. These receptors originate from a human donor in good health (CMV status not recorded). Some clones in this sample may be carry-over from other donors' samples. The CDR3 runs from the conserved cysteine through the conserved F or W. A D gene is named only where the DNA matches it firmly. A row's size may be missing; if present it is once, few, many or a size class.

d_gene,abundance,v_gene,j_gene,CDR3aa,CDR3nt
.,few,TRBV6-2/TRBV6-3,TRBJ1-1,CASSPGRIQNTEAFF,TGTGCCAGCAGCCCTGGACGCATACAGAACACTGAAGCTTTCTTT
TRBD2,.,TRBV27,TRBJ2-5,CASSGGSRETQYF,TGTGCCAGCAGCGGGGGGTCTCGGGAGACCCAGTACTTC
.,few,TRBV12-5,TRBJ2-1,CASGLVFYRGYNEQFF,TGTGCTAGTGGTTTGGTGTTTTACAGAGGATACAATGAGCAGTTCTTC
TRBD1,many,TRBV7-2,TRBJ1-5,CASRRGGQGQPQHF,TGTGCCAGCAGGCGAGGGGGCCAGGGTCAGCCCCAGCATTTT
.,few,TRBV19,TRBJ1-1,CASSMGNTEAFF,TGTGCCAGTAGTATGGGGAACACTGAAGCTTTCTTT
TRBD1,few,TRBV7-9,TRBJ2-1,CASSSYRGLFHNEQFF,TGTGCCAGCAGCTCCTATAGGGGGCTTTTTCACAATGAGCAGTTCTTC
.,many,TRBV7-8,TRBJ1-1,CASSLSPMNTEAFF,TGTGCCAGCAGCTTAAGCCCGATGAACACTGAAGCTTTCTTT
.,few,TRBV5-1,TRBJ2-1,CASSLDRAGTANEQFF,TGCGCCAGCAGCTTGGACAGGGCAGGGACTGCCAATGAGCAGTTCTTC
TRBD2,few,TRBV5-6,TRBJ2-1,CASSPGRGAGRSYEQFF,TGTGCCAGCAGCCCCGGACGTGGAGCGGGAAGATCATATGAGCAGTTCTTC
.,.,TRBV24-1,TRBJ2-7,CATSDNRDQSDEQYF,TGTGCCACCAGTGATAATCGGGACCAGTCGGACGAGCAGTACTTC
.,few,TRBV29-1,TRBJ1-1,CSVTVAATEAFF,TGCAGCGTCACAGTCGCCGCGACTGAAGCTTTCTTT
.,.,TRBV28,TRBJ2-7,CASSPTGTTYEQYF,TGTGCCAGCAGCCCGACAGGGACTACCTACGAGCAGTACTTC
.,few,TRBV19,TRBJ2-3,CASTERGNTDTQYF,TGTGCCAGTACCGAGAGGGGGAACACAGATACGCAGTATTTT
.,.,TRBV28,TRBJ2-3,CASSSRGGTDTQYF,TGTGCCAGCAGTTCCCGGGGTGGCACAGATACGCAGTATTTT
.,once,TRBV30,TRBJ2-2,CAWSPQFRGSNTGELFF,TGTGCCTGGAGTCCACAATTCCGGGGCTCGAACACCGGGGAGCTGTTTTTT
TRBD1,.,TRBV5-6,TRBJ1-1,CASSSGQASEAFF,TGTGCCAGCAGCTCCGGACAGGCTTCTGAAGCTTTCTTT
.,few,TRBV20-1,TRBJ1-4,CSARDFARFNEKLFF,TGCAGTGCTAGAGATTTTGCCAGGTTTAATGAAAAACTGTTTTTT
.,few,TRBV4-3,TRBJ2-7,CASSQGSGSHEQYF,TGCGCCAGCAGCCAAGGTTCCGGGAGCCACGAGCAGTACTTC
.,many,TRBV6-1,TRBJ1-1,CASSEDREAFF,TGTGCCAGCAGTGAAGACAGGGAAGCTTTCTTT
TRBD1,.,TRBV6-2/TRBV6-3,TRBJ2-6,CASTRPGQGVSGANVLTF,TGTGCCAGCACCCGTCCGGGACAGGGGGTCTCTGGGGCCAACGTCCTGACTTTC
TRBD2,.,TRBV12-3/TRBV12-4,TRBJ2-1,CASAASGRNPGEQFF,TGTGCCAGCGCCGCTAGCGGGAGAAATCCAGGGGAGCAGTTCTTC
.,few,TRBV2,TRBJ2-7,CASSDGGLYEQYF,TGTGCCAGCAGTGATGGGGGCCTCTACGAGCAGTACTTC
TRBD2,.,TRBV12-3/TRBV12-4,TRBJ2-1,CASSLLGRESYNEQFF,TGTGCCAGCAGTTTATTGGGGCGGGAGTCTTACAATGAGCAGTTCTTC
.,once,TRBV5-1,TRBJ1-1,CASRNQGYTEAFF,TGCGCCAGCAGAAATCAGGGGTACACTGAAGCTTTCTTT
.,few,TRBV20-1,TRBJ1-1,CSASGGGTEAFF,TGCAGTGCTAGTGGGGGTGGCACTGAAGCTTTCTTT
.,many,TRBV7-2,TRBJ1-5,CASSLAGGSQMAQHF,TGTGCCAGCAGCTTAGCGGGAGGGTCTCAAATGGCCCAGCATTTT
.,.,TRBV3-1,TRBJ1-5,CASSQDNVAPQHF,TGTGCCAGCAGCCAAGATAACGTGGCGCCCCAGCATTTT
.,.,TRBV12-3/TRBV12-4,TRBJ1-1,CASRTGNNTEAFF,TGTGCCAGCAGGACCGGGAATAACACTGAAGCTTTCTTT
TRBD2,.,TRBV18,TRBJ2-1,CASSPSLAGVRNEQFF,TGTGCCAGCTCACCCTCGCTAGCGGGAGTGCGAAATGAGCAGTTCTTC
.,many,TRBV7-8,TRBJ1-1,CASSLGRGVNTEAFF,TGTGCCAGCAGCTTAGGTCGGGGGGTGAACACTGAAGCTTTCTTT
TRBD1,.,TRBV7-3,TRBJ2-7,CASSSRTGGGEQYF,TGTGCCAGCAGCTCGAGGACAGGGGGCGGCGAGCAGTACTTC